This TCR beta chain was captured in a study of brain T cells in children with intractable seizures listed by TCRdb under 2021. Some background on the complete study: A NanoString immunology panel was first used to screen resected brain tissue from about 56 pediatric epilepsy surgery cases for immune gene transcripts. Of the roughly twelve selected surgery cases, pre-surgery blood was also sequenced for eight, so four had brain tissue only. What the authors observed across the whole study: Because pre- and post-surgery blood were sequenced to different depths, clones absent from the pre-surgery sample may reflect undersampling. Viral specificity was inferred solely from CDR3 sequence similarity, and the HCMV serostatus of the patients was not known.

The immunoSEQ assay was applied to genomic DNA to generate the TCR beta chain sequences. The paper's processing steps were these. CDR3 sequences that did not begin with the conserved framework cysteine at position 104 were removed manually. Clonality was calculated as one minus the normalized Shannon's Diversity Index, with values ranging from 0 (maximal diversity) to 1 (oligoclonal). Chi-squared comparison-of-proportions tests were used to check whether the frequency of the same CDR3 differed between samples, for example brain versus blood. Public clonotypes were identified by searching immuneACCESS, and similarity to known antiviral clonotypes was assessed with the VDJdb browser. TCRdb mirrors the immuneACCESS table, restricted to in-frame sequences. Some clones are absent from its copies; in checked studies, under half trace to an unresolved V gene, and the reason for the others is unknown. From that table come the V and J calls and clone size; the DNA was used to work out D and trimming. This sample comprises approximately 41,000 clones, more than 80% of them detected only once. Approximately 6% of the sample lies in the top ten.

V is reduced by 2 bases and J by 5 bases, leaving a spacing of 10 bases between them. From cysteine to phenylalanine, the CDR3 is 13 amino acids long. Only CDR3 DNA remains: 39 bases, in frame from the first base. Details on this clone: There is no known antigen for this receptor. Base qualities are not recorded, but no much larger clone differs from it by a single base.

Per the publication, the time point label means: resected brain tissue, or blood drawn just prior to surgery. The surgery cases that showed the highest brain T cell transcript signatures were chosen for TCR beta chain sequencing of brain tissue, and of blood when it was available. Before surgery, the patients had been given at least one anti-epileptic drug. TCR-sequenced patients were children with drug-resistant epilepsy due to tuberous sclerosis complex, focal cortical dysplasia, Rasmussen encephalitis or hemimegalencephaly. Bulk genomic DNA was isolated from unsorted brain tissue and whole blood using the Monarch genomic DNA purification kit.

This TCR was sampled from a girl aged 2-10 years with tuberous sclerosis and intractable seizures. The material was peripheral blood, obtained at surgery. This chain joins TRBV12-3 or TRBV12-4 to TRBJ2-7; the D gene remains uncertain. The CDR3 loop reads CASSLRVVDEQYF. The DNA sequence reads TGTGCCAGCAGTTTAAGGGTAGTGGACGAGCAGTACTTC.